The clone carrying this T cell receptor (beta chain) was counted many times. What it binds is unknown. This entry belongs to a study of T-cell reconstitution after alpha-beta-depleted transplantation in children. Overall study results and limits: From newly produced T cells came most of the T-cell counts and diversity one year after transplant. Several hundred expanded graft clones reportedly were the source of alpha-beta T cells about two months after transplant. Diversity of TCRbeta at day 60 was high in some patients, arising from surviving recipient T cells and thymic progenitors.

Germline V gene sequence: CDR1 SSHAT, CDR2 FNYEAQ (reference sequence). CDR3 length: 13 residues. V dropped 4 bases and J dropped 7 bases, with 10 bases sitting between them. Construction of the TCRbeta library involved unique molecular identifiers. TCRdb reanalysed the PCR reads using MiXCR and keeps one entry per CDR3 protein. The repertoire holds hundreds of thousands of distinct CDR3 sequences, with around a sixth as singletons. V gene TRBV7-7 combines with J gene TRBJ2-2; perhaps D is TRBD1 or TRBD2 (5 bases each). This TCR was recovered from a male patient between 2 and 15 years old who had a stem cell transplant for acute lymphoblastic leukemia, so the T cells may come from the graft donor. The sequencing here drew on PBMCs, mostly from graft donor cells, taken 360 days after TCRalphabeta/CD19-depleted stem cell transplant. In nucleotides, the CDR3 is TGTGCCAGCAGCTGGGGGAAGCACGGGGAGCTGTTTTTT. As protein: CASSWGKHGELFF.